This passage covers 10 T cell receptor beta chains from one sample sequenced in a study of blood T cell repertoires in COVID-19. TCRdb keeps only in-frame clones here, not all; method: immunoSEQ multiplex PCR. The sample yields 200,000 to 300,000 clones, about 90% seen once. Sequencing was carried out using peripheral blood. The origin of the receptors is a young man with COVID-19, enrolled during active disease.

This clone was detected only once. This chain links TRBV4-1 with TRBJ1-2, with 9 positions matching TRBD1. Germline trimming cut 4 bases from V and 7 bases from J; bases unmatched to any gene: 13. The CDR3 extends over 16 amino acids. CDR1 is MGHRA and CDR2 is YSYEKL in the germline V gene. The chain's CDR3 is CASSLSHPGTGLGYTF. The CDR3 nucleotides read TGCGCCAGCAGCCTCAGCCATCCCGGGACAGGGCTTGGCTACACCTTC.

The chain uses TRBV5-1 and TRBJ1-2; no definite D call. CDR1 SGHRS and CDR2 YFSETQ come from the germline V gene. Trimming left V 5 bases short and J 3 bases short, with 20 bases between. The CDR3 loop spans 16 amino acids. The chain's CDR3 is CASSVVGSAGDYGYTF. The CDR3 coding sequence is TGCGCCAGCAGTGTCGTCGGGAGCGCGGGAGACTATGGCTACACCTTC.

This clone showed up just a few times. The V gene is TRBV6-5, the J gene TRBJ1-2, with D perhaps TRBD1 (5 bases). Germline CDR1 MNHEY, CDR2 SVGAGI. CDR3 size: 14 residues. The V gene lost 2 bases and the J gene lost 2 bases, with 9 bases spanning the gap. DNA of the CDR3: TGTGCCAGCAGTTACGGGGGGGAGAACTATGGCTACACCTTC. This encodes CASSYGGENYGYTF.

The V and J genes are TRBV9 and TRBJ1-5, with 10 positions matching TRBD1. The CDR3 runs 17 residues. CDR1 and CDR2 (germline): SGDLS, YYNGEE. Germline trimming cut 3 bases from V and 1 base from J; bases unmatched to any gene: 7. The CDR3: CASSAGTGVPSNQPQHF. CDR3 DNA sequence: TGTGCCAGCAGCGCCGGGACAGGGGTTCCGAGCAATCAGCCCCAGCATTTT.

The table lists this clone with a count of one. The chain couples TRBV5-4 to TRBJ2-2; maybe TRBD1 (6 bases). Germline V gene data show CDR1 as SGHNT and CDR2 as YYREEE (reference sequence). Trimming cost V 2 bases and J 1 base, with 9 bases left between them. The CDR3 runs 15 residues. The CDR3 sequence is CASSLSGVNTGELFF. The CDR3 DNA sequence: TGTGCCAGCAGCTTATCAGGGGTGAACACCGGGGAGCTGTTTTTT.

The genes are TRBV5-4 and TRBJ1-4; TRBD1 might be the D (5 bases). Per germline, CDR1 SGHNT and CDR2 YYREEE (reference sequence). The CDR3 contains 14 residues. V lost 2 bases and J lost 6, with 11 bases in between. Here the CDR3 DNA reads TGTGCCAGCAGCTTAGGCAGGGAAGATGAAAAACTGTTTTTT. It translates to CASSLGREDEKLFF.

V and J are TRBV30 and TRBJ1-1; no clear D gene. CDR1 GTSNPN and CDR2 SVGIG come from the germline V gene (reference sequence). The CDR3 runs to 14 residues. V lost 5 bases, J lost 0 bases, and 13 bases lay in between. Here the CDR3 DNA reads TGTGCCTGGCGTATACCGGACTTGAACACTGAAGCTTTCTTT. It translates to CAWRIPDLNTEAFF.

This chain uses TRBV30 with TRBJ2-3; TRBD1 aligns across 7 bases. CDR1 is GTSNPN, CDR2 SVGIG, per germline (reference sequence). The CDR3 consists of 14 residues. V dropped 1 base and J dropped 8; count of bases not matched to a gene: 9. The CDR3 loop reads CAWSEGGVTLTQYF. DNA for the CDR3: TGTGCCTGGAGTGAAGGGGGCGTGACTCTTACGCAGTATTTT.

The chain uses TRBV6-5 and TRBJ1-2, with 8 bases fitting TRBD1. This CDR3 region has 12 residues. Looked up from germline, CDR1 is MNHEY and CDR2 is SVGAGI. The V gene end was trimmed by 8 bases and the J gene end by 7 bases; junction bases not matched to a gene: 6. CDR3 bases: TGTGCCAGCGGAGGGACAGGTCTTGGCTACACCTTC. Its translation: CASGGTGLGYTF.

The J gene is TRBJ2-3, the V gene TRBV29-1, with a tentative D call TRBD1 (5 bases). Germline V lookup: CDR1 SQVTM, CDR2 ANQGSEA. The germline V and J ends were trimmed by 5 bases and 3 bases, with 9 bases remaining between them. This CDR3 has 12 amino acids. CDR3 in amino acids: CSVPRQTDTQYF. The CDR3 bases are TGCAGCGTTCCGAGACAGACAGATACGCAGTATTTT.